The clone carrying this TCR beta chain occurred many times. Trimming at V came to 2 bases and at J to 5 bases, leaving 8 bases not matched to a gene. This CDR3 contains 16 residues. From germline, CDR1 is SGHRS and CDR2 YFSETQ. TCR beta CDR3 region amplification was performed from RNA transcripts. First-round RT-PCR targeting the TCR CDR3 was performed with the HTBI primer set. TCRdb re-called the multiplex PCR reads with MiXCR, one entry per CDR3 protein. The table lists approximately 300,000 distinct CDR3 sequences, 15% to 20% of them singletons. The data originate from a study of T cells in Graves' hyperthyroidism and ophthalmopathy.

Sequencing was performed on blood. This sequence joins TRBV5-1 and TRBJ2-5; 11 bases fit TRBD1. The TCR comes from a woman aged 55-69 years with Graves' ophthalmopathy. CDR3 nucleotides: TGCGCCAGCAGCTTCAGGACAGGGGGCGTCTTGGAGACCCAGTACTTC. Amino acids: CASSFRTGGVLETQYF. Full variable domain (outside the CDR3, taken from reference TRBV5-1 and TRBJ2-5): KAGVTQTPRYLIKTRGQQVTLSCSPISGHRSVSWYQQTPGQGLQFLFEYFSETQRNKGNFPGRFSGRQFSNSRSEMNVSTLELGDSALYLCASSFRTGGVLETQYFGPGTRLLVL.